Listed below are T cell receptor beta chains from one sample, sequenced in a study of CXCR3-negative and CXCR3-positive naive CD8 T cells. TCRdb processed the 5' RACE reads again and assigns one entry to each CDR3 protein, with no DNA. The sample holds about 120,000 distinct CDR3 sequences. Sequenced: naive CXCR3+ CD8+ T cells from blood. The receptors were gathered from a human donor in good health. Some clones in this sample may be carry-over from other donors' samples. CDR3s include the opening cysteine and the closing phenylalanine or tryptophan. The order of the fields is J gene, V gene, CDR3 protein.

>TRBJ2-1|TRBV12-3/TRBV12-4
CASSSEVNEQFF
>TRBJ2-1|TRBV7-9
CASSPPLTGGNNEQFF
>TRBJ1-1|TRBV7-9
CASSFGGMNTEAFF
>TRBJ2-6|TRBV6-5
CASSYTGISSGANVLTF
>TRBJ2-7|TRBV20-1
CSARGKGPWASYEQYF
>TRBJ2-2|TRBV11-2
CASSLTQGSGELFF
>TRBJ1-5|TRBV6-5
CASSYVSGYQPQHF
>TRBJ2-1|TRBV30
CAWSTLAGGPYNEQFF
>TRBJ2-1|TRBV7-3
CASSPDSRGYDEQFF
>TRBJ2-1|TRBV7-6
CASSLQMGQGPYNEQFF
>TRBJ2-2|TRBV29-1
CSARGGTGELFF
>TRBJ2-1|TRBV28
CASSFSFPGAGDEQFF
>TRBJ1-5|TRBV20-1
CSALATGDSGDQPQHF
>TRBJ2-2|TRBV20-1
CSARDLPNTGELFF
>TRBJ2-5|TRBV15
CATSQTLANQETQYF
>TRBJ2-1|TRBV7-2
CASSLKRGEYNEQFF
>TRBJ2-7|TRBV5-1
CASSPGLGPYEQYF
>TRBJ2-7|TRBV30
CAWGPGTGVDEQYF
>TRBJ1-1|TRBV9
CASSGEGSLTEAFF
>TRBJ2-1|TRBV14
CASSQDQAAVGENEQFF
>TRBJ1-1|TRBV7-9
CASSLVIGEVTEAFF
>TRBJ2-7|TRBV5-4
CASSLRTPTGASYEQYF
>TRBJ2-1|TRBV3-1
CASSHTGLNNEQFF
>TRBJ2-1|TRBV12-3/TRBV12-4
CAGGESPYNEQFF
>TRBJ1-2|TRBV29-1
CSVDGDRGLHNYGYTF
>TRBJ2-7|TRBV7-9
CASSPSGSNSYEQYF
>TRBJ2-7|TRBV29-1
CSVVPRDRDYEQYF
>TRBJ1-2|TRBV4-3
CASSQEIGAGGYTF
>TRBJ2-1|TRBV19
CASSETGGANNEQFF
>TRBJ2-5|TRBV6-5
CASRRGTYQETQYF
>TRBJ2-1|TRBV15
CATSRDGSSHEQFF
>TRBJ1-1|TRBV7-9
CASSPRTGYTEAFF
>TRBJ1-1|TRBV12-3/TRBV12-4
CASSLAPPGEAFF
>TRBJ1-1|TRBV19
CASSIHGSADTEAFF
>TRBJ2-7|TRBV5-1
CASSLAATYEQYF
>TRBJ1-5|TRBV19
CASVNWGNQPQHF
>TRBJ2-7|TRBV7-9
CASSQQGAAYEQYF
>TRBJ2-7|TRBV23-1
CASKVRVPNEQYF
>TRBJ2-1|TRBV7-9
CASSWTLDEQFF
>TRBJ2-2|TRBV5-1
CASTHPITGELFF
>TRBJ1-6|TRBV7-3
CASSLITGGDSPLHF
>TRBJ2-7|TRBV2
CASSEGLATSYEQYF
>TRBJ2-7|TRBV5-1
CASSPGPDRPTLEQYF
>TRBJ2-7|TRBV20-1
CSAEGTAYEQYF
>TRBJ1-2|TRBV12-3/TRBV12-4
CASSQTVYYGYTF
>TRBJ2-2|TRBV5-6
CASSLEYPLAGGNTGELFF
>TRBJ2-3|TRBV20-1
CSARVNNGPRYF
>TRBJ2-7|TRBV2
CASRVVLSQYEQYF
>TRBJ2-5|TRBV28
CASSPTRAGAETQYF
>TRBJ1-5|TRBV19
CASSARNLEPQHF
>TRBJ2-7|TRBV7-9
CASSLPGASYEQYF
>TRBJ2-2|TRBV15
CATSRDYPGTGELFF
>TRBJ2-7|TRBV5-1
CASGATWAEQYF
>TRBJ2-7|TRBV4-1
CASSQSTLAGGYEQYF
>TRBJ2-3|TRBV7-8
CASLGQGYTQYF
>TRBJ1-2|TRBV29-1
CSAPDSFYGFTF
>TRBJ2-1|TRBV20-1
CSAIELFTGEGNEQFF